The T cell receptor beta chain under discussion was sequenced for a study of Graves' ophthalmopathy and Graves' hyperthyroidism (dated by TCRdb to 2016 to 2018). Study-level background: Peripheral blood was collected before any treatment was given, at the time of initial diagnosis. The study used signatures of the TCR beta repertoire to tell Graves' ophthalmopathy apart from Graves' hyperthyroidism and to predict which patients would progress to ophthalmopathy. In total, 135 blood samples were TCR-sequenced: 43 ophthalmopathy, roughly 77 hyperthyroidism and some 17 hyperthyroidism-to-ophthalmopathy patients. To explore V-J signatures that distinguish ophthalmopathy from hyperthyroidism, a discovery set of about a hundred patients was enrolled, made up of 40 to 45 with ophthalmopathy and some 60 with stable hyperthyroidism. An independent validation cohort comprised 18 to 20 hyperthyroidism patients and 15 to 17 patients who later progressed from hyperthyroidism to ophthalmopathy. In roughly 6 hyperthyroidism patients, the T-cell repertoire of thyroid tissue was compared with the T-cell repertoire of blood. Following sampling, methimazole starting at 30 mg daily was administered to hyperthyroidism patients, and high-dose intravenous methylprednisolone was administered to ophthalmopathy patients. The 95 to 100 discovery patients were randomly divided into training and test sets at a 7:3 ratio.

Hyperthyroidism was considered stable if no progression to ophthalmopathy occurred within 18 months of follow-up. Hyperthyroidism patients were newly diagnosed, with disease duration under 2 months, and aged 18 to 65 years. Patients with other autoimmune diseases, uncontrolled infections, pregnancy or lactation were excluded. Diagnosis was based on clinical symptoms, serum thyroxine, TRAb, thyroid ultrasound and orbital computed tomography. PBMCs were isolated from about 9 ml of fresh peripheral blood by Ficoll-Paque density gradient centrifugation. Total RNA was extracted using Trizol reagent, and RNA quality was checked on an Agilent 2100 Bioanalyzer. There are 15 amino acids in the CDR3, from cysteine to phenylalanine inclusive. The retained sequence is limited to the CDR3, 45 bases, with the frame set at the first base. After removal of 5 bases from V and 2 bases from J, the junction retains 6 bases not matched to a gene.

General conclusions and limits of the study: In validation, the model predicted ophthalmopathy progression with more than 55% sensitivity and roughly 78% specificity; some 13 predicted patients were CT-confirmed with GO in a median of approximately 6.2 months. In cross-validation, the 13-signature model distinguished ophthalmopathy from stable hyperthyroidism with 87.88% sensitivity and 81.08% specificity, while in the test set the corresponding values were 80% and 75%. No statistical method was used to predetermine the sample size, and group allocation was not hidden from the investigators. Most expanded thyroid clonotypes with a frequency above 0.001 also appeared in blood, which suggests that blood repertoires may reflect the immune response in the thyroid.

This clonotype was picked up many times. The specificity of this receptor is unknown. Base qualities are not recorded, but no much larger clone differs from it by a single base. For repertoire sequencing, the TCR beta CDR3 regions were amplified from RNA transcripts. The first round of RT-PCR was done with HTBI primers and the Qiagen OneStep RT-PCR kit, and was followed by a second round of multiplex PCR, then size selection and purification. Sequencing of the libraries was carried out on an Illumina HiSeq2000 in paired-end mode with 100 bp reads. The original methods were these. SOAPnuke was used to process the reads, throwing out any read that had adapters, had uncalled bases, had a mean Phred below 15, or lacked an exact constant-primer or identifier match. High-quality paired reads were merged with COPE v1.2.5. Clonotypes were defined as unique nucleotide sequences and were aligned to IMGT TRB V, D and J references using MiTCR v1.1. The analysis was limited to V-J combinations with a frequency above 0.0001, which together covered 99.2% of repertoires. For each V-J combination, a TCR clonal expansion and chaos score was defined as F50 clonal expansion divided by the chaos observed in the TCRdist matrix. Welch's t-statistics and random forest were used to reduce features to over ten V-J combinations, which were fed into a naive Bayes classifier. Thyroid-blood repertoire similarity was quantified with the Morisita-Horn index. TCRdb ran its own pipeline on the public reads, namely fastp trimming at Q25 and MiXCR clone calling, and kept in-frame beta chains. Identical CDR3 proteins give one entry, which carries the most common genes and DNA. These V and J calls originate from TCRdb's pipeline instead of the authors' own analysis. The sample table shows 300,000 to 500,000 distinct CDR3 sequences, and approximately 15% are seen once. Around 7% of the sample is in the top ten clones.

This chain is built from TRBV12-3 or TRBV12-4 and TRBJ1-2; TRBD1 agrees with 9 junctional bases. The TCR was taken from a young woman with stable Graves' hyperthyroidism. Donor details come from another sample of the same person, matched by shared clones. Sequencing was performed on peripheral blood. The CDR3 protein is CASSPDRGANYGYTF. The nucleotide sequence reads as follows: TGTGCCAGCAGTCCGGACAGGGGTGCCAACTATGGCTACACCTTC.